What follows are 12 T cell receptor beta chains derived from one specimen sequenced in a study of chemoradiotherapy in HPV16-positive cancers. TCRdb's table, derived via immunoSEQ multiplex PCR, lists solely in-frame clones and lacks some. This sample carries 5,700 or so clones, approximately 90% of them seen once, and the ten largest clones take about a fifth. The sequences come from blood, collected from a patient who underwent chemoradiotherapy. The receptors come from a human donor with HPV-associated anogenital cancer.

The genes are TRBV20-1 and TRBJ1-2; perhaps TRBD1 as D (5 bases). The CDR3 totals 11 residues. Deletions cut 3 bases from V and 8 bases from J, with 10 bases between. The germline gives CDR1 DFQATT, CDR2 SNEGSKA (reference sequence). This chain's CDR3 is CSASIRDGYTF. The CDR3 nucleotides read TGCAGTGCTAGTATCCGGGACGGCTACACCTTC.

This clone came up once. The V call is TRBV7-2, the J call TRBJ2-5; D may be TRBD1 (6 bases). CDR1 is SGHTA and CDR2 is FQGNSA in the germline V gene. The V end was cut by 5 bases, the J end by 4 bases, with 11 bases between. CDR3 length equals 13 residues. The CDR3 reads CASSKQGRETQYF. The CDR3 DNA reads as TGTGCCAGCAGCAAACAGGGTCGAGAGACCCAGTACTTC.

The chain has TRBV11-2 and TRBJ2-4; 7 positions match TRBD1. Germline CDR1 SGHAT, CDR2 FQNNGV. Trimming removed 3 bases from V and 6 bases from J; junction bases left unmatched: 20. The CDR3 spans 19 residues. The CDR3 sequence: CASSFQYLVAGGPGNIQYF. CDR3 sequence (DNA): TGTGCCAGCAGCTTTCAATATTTAGTTGCAGGGGGACCCGGAAACATTCAGTACTTC.

The chain couples TRBV18 to TRBJ2-1; possible D gene TRBD1, 6 bases. Looked up from germline, CDR1 is KGHSH and CDR2 is LQKENI. The CDR3 consists of 14 residues. The V end lost 2 bases, the J end lost 6 bases, and 11 bases lay between the germline ends. CDR3 sequence: CASSPVVGGNEQFF. In DNA, the CDR3 is TGTGCCAGCTCACCAGTTGTAGGGGGCAATGAGCAGTTCTTC.

The chain links TRBV6-6 to TRBJ1-6; 8 positions match TRBD1. The germline V gene encodes CDR1 MNHNY and CDR2 SVGAGI (reference sequence). After removal of 2 bases from V and 6 bases from J, the junction contained 3 bases not matched to a gene. This CDR3 has 15 amino acids. The CDR3 is CASSYVDRGNSPLHF. The CDR3, as DNA: TGTGCCAGCAGTTACGTCGACAGGGGTAATTCACCCCTCCACTTT.

The rearrangement uses TRBV4-2 and TRBJ2-7, with 8 bases matching TRBD1. CDR1 is LGHNA, CDR2 YNFKEQ, per germline. Trimming cost V 0 bases and J 3 bases; bases outside gene matches: 1. The CDR3 runs 14 residues. DNA for the CDR3: TGTGCCAGCAGCCAAGACACAGGGGGCTACGAGCAGTACTTC. It translates to CASSQDTGGYEQYF.

This sequence joins TRBV18 and TRBJ1-2; D is unclear. Looked up from germline, CDR1 is KGHSH and CDR2 is LQKENI. This CDR3 is built from 13 residues. Trimming took off 3 bases at V and 2 bases at J, with 7 bases between the two ends. The CDR3 DNA follows: TGTGCCAGCTCACCTGACAAGAACTATGGCTACACCTTC. Its translation: CASSPDKNYGYTF. Full variable domain (outside the CDR3, taken from reference TRBV18 and TRBJ1-2): NAGVMQNPRHLVRRRGQEARLRCSPMKGHSHVYWYRQLPEEGLKFMVYLQKENIIDESGMPKERFSAEFPKEGPSILRIQQVVRGDSAAYFCASSPDKNYGYTFGSGTRLTVV.

V is TRBV7-2 and J is TRBJ2-7; D is perhaps TRBD2 (6 bases). Trimming stripped 1 base from V and 3 bases from J, with 10 bases between. CDR1 SGHTA and CDR2 FQGNSA come from the germline V gene. This CDR3 is built from 14 residues. This CDR3 is CASSLVGGSYEQYF. DNA for the CDR3: TGTGCCAGCAGCTTAGTTGGGGGGAGCTACGAGCAGTACTTC.

CDR3 residues: CASSRTVSKLFF. CDR3 sequence (DNA): TGTGCCAGCAGCCGGACAGTAAGCAAGCTGTTTTTT. The V call is TRBV9, the J call TRBJ2-2; TRBD1 is a possible D gene (6 bases). Germline-derived CDR1 and CDR2 are SGDLS and YYNGEE. The V end was cut by 4 bases, the J end by 12 bases, with 13 bases between. This CDR3 is 12 amino acids long.

The chain has TRBV27 and TRBJ2-3; unclear D gene. V lost 6 bases and J 2 bases, leaving 9 bases between the germline ends. CDR3 size: 13 residues. The germline gives CDR1 MNHEY, CDR2 SMNVEV (reference sequence). The CDR3 bases are TGTGCCAGCAGACCCGCCAACACAGATACGCAGTATTTT. Its translation: CASRPANTDTQYF.

The chain carries TRBV15 and TRBJ1-4; D not resolved. This CDR3 contains 17 residues. Looked up from germline, CDR1 is LNHNV and CDR2 is YYDKDF (reference sequence). Trimming left V 0 bases short and J 0 bases short, with 11 bases between. The CDR3 sequence: CATSRDLGSATNEKLFF. In DNA form, the CDR3 reads TGTGCCACCAGCAGAGATCTGGGGAGTGCAACTAATGAAAAACTGTTTTTT. The full variable domain, with the rest looked up from reference TRBV15 and TRBJ1-4, is DAMVIQNPRYQVTQFGKPVTLSCSQTLNHNVMYWYQQKSSQAPKLLFHYYDKDFNNEADTPDNFQSRRPNTSFCFLDIRSPGLGDTAMYLCATSRDLGSATNEKLFFGSGTQLSVL.

This chain links TRBV7-3 with TRBJ2-5; 7 nucleotides match TRBD2. The CDR3 loop spans 16 amino acids. Looked up from germline, CDR1 is SGHTA and CDR2 is FQGTGA. With 2 bases clipped from V and 1 base from J, the junction kept 7 bases outside the gene matches. The CDR3 loop is CASSLGSGTIQETQYF. In nucleotides, the CDR3 is TGTGCCAGCAGCTTAGGTTCCGGGACTATCCAAGAGACCCAGTACTTC. Supplemented by reference TRBV7-3 and TRBJ2-5, the full variable domain reads GAGVSQTPSNKVTEKGKYVELRCDPISGHTALYWYRQSLGQGPEFLIYFQGTGAADDSGLPNDRFFAVRPEGSVSTLKIQRTERGDSAVYLCASSLGSGTIQETQYFGPGTRLLVL.